This is a list of T cell receptor beta chains from one sample in a study of T cell responses to AZD1222 COVID-19 vaccine. Data came from immunoSEQ multiplex PCR; TCRdb stores just in-frame clones and leaves some out. The sample contains 100,000 to 150,000 clones, about 93% of which appear only once. The sequences come from peripheral blood, collected 28 days after the second AZD1222 dose. The receptors here all came from an adult who received the AZD1222 COVID-19 vaccine. The CDR3 runs from the conserved cysteine through the conserved F or W. The D gene is left open where the match is weak. Clone size is shown for a subset of rows, as once, few, many or a class of expanded clone.

v_gene	len	d_gene	abundance	j_gene	CDR3aa	CDR3nt
TRBV19	15	NA	NA	TRBJ1-3	CASSIKRQFGNTIYF	TGTGCCAGTAGTATCAAGCGGCAGTTTGGAAACACCATATATTTT
TRBV6-5	15	NA	NA	TRBJ1-1	CASSYLGPADTEAFF	TGTGCCAGCAGTTACTTGGGCCCCGCGGACACTGAAGCTTTCTTT
TRBV11-2	19	TRBD1	NA	TRBJ2-7	CASSLDGTGGVALLYEQYF	TGTGCCAGCAGCTTAGATGGGACAGGGGGCGTCGCCCTCCTCTACGAGCAGTACTTC
TRBV10-3	15	NA	NA	TRBJ1-2	CAISAGPTTNYGYTF	TGTGCCATCAGTGCCGGGCCCACTACTAACTATGGCTACACCTTC
TRBV5-6	15	NA	NA	TRBJ2-3	CASSFRALGADTQYF	TGTGCCAGCAGCTTCCGGGCCCTAGGGGCAGATACGCAGTATTTT
TRBV2	14	TRBD2	NA	TRBJ2-7	CASSELAGAGEQYF	TGTGCCAGCAGCGAACTAGCGGGAGCTGGTGAGCAGTACTTC
TRBV19	15	NA	NA	TRBJ2-2	CASSPEGVDTGELFF	TGTGCCAGTAGCCCTGAGGGGGTGGACACCGGGGAGCTGTTTTTT
TRBV7-8	15	TRBD1	NA	TRBJ2-1	CASSLGDRGGNEQFF	TGTGCCAGCAGCTTAGGGGACAGGGGCGGCAATGAGCAGTTCTTC
TRBV7-2	17	TRBD2	NA	TRBJ2-5	CASAPTLRAGGGETQYF	TGTGCCAGCGCGCCCACCCTGAGAGCGGGGGGTGGGGAGACCCAGTACTTC
TRBV19	14	NA	NA	TRBJ2-2	CASSSRTINGELFF	TGTGCCAGTAGTTCCCGGACTATTAACGGGGAGCTGTTTTTT
TRBV6-5	14	TRBD1	NA	TRBJ1-2	CAGTGGLDNYGYTF	TGTGCAGGGACAGGGGGCCTAGATAACTATGGCTACACCTTC
TRBV5-1	15	NA	NA	TRBJ1-6	CASSFLGQAGSPLHF	TGCGCCAGCAGCTTTCTAGGGCAGGCGGGGTCACCCCTCCACTTT
TRBV5-6	16	TRBD1	NA	TRBJ1-2	CASSLWTGQGARGYTF	TGTGCCAGCAGCTTGTGGACAGGGCAGGGGGCTCGCGGCTACACCTTC
TRBV11-2	15	NA	few	TRBJ2-7	CASSVGPADSYEQYF	TGTGCCAGCAGCGTTGGGCCCGCCGACTCTTACGAGCAGTACTTC
TRBV18	15	TRBD1	NA	TRBJ1-3	CASSPAGGYGNTIYF	TGTGCCAGCTCACCAGCAGGGGGCTATGGAAACACCATATATTTT
TRBV7-2	13	TRBD1	NA	TRBJ1-2	CASSRGTGEGYTF	TGTGCCAGCAGTCGGGGGACAGGAGAAGGCTACACCTTC